This paragraph covers one T cell receptor (beta chain) sequence. No antigen is known for it. The same CDR3 also results from other DNA sequences found in this sample. The data originate from a study of PD-L1 blockade in urothelial cancer. Study context: Dosed intravenously at 1,200 mg every 3 weeks, atezolizumab was initiated by patients around 2014.

V dropped 3 bases and J dropped 3 bases, with 9 bases sitting between them. CDR1 and CDR2 from the germline V gene are SEHNR and FQNEAQ (reference sequence). The CDR3 runs to 14 residues. Templates that were synthetic TCR analogs were spiked into each PCR. Here immunoSEQ multiplex PCR was the method, and the copy in TCRdb shows in-frame clones only, minus some. This sample yields tens of thousands of clones, of which roughly 76% are seen a single time; 4.5% to 6% belongs to the top ten. Whole-study findings and limits: Pretreatment peripheral blood TCR clonality that fell below the median predicted better survival among the patients studied.

Time point here: pretreatment peripheral blood. This chain uses TRBV7-9 with TRBJ1-5, with D tentatively TRBD1 (5 bases). The sequence was collected from a man between 65 and 80 years old with urothelial cancer. The specimen was PBMCs, collected around atezolizumab (anti-PD-L1) treatment. CDR3: CASSFGGVNQPQHF. As DNA, the CDR3 is TGTGCCAGCAGCTTTGGGGGGGTCAATCAGCCCCAGCATTTT.